This T cell receptor beta chain was sequenced during a study of T cell responses to AZD1222 COVID-19 vaccine. Study observations and caveats: Unmutated regions of variants are reportedly targeted by nearly half of spike-specific TCRs. There were repertoire samples only from the period after the peak T cell response.

As concerns this clone: Its antigen is currently unknown.

Data came from immunoSEQ multiplex PCR; TCRdb stores just in-frame clones and leaves some out. The sample has 160,000 or so clones; about nine tenths are singletons. This material consisted of peripheral blood, taken 28 days after the second dose of the MenACWY control vaccine. The source is an adult who received the MenACWY meningococcal vaccine as a control.

The CDR3 loop reads CASSAKTLTSGSYEQYF. The CDR3 DNA follows: TGTGCCAGCAGTGCCAAGACACTGACTAGCGGGAGCTACGAGCAGTACTTC. V is TRBV6-1 and J is TRBJ2-7, with 12 bases identical to TRBD2. The V gene end was trimmed by 4 bases and the J gene end by 3 bases; junction bases not matched to a gene: 10. CDR3 size: 17 residues. CDR1 is MNHNS and CDR2 is SASEGT in the germline V gene.